This is a list of T cell receptor beta chains from one sample in a study of cytomegalovirus exposure and HLA in healthy donors. Data came from immunoSEQ multiplex PCR; TCRdb stores just in-frame clones and leaves some out. The table lists under 100,000 clones, nearly 70% of them singletons, with over 13% in the top ten. Sequencing was performed on PBMCs. The receptors were gathered from a woman in her forties or fifties in good health and CMV-seropositive. The CDR3 runs from the conserved cysteine through the conserved F or W.

TRBV19,TRBJ2-1,CASSPGTSGGSNEQFF
TRBV29-1,TRBJ2-7,CSVVPTGFGEQYF
TRBV27,TRBJ1-1,CASSLSTVGTEAFF
TRBV7-9,TRBJ1-2,CASSPGTGGILHGYTF
TRBV5-1,TRBJ2-5,CASRLSGGSEETQYF
TRBV9,TRBJ2-1,CASSVAQTSGRKEQFF
TRBV28,TRBJ1-2,CASSPQGNSYGYTF
TRBV7-8,TRBJ2-1,CASSLEASTSSYNEQFF
TRBV10-3,TRBJ2-2,CAISGQGVNTGELFF
TRBV12-1,TRBJ2-7,CASSFKCDEQYF
TRBV6-5,TRBJ2-7,CASNPTGGDFTEQYF
TRBV5-8,TRBJ2-2,CASRLGVVTGELFF
TRBV11-2,TRBJ1-4,CASSLAFAIREKLFF
TRBV18,TRBJ1-3,CASSAFGGISGNTIYF
TRBV7-9,TRBJ1-2,CASSLAGANGYTF
TRBV9,TRBJ2-7,CASSVWDRGYEQYF
TRBV28,TRBJ1-2,CASSLSRPPRLGYTF
TRBV7-9,TRBJ1-2,CASSLDSVNYGYTF
TRBV18,TRBJ2-7,CASSTGQGWGMEQYF
TRBV6-1,NA,CASSELRGGEQYF
TRBV5-4,TRBJ2-7,CASTPIAGGFYEQYF
TRBV5-6,TRBJ2-7,CASSSPGLALYEQYF
TRBV2,TRBJ2-7,CASNGGRGLSYEQYF
TRBV6-5,TRBJ2-5,CASSYTGVETQYF
TRBV4-1,TRBJ1-5,CASSQDPGQPYQPQHF
TRBV6-5,TRBJ1-1,CASSAGVRGTEAFF
TRBV2,TRBJ2-7,CASSQTGEQYF
TRBV5-1,TRBJ1-3,CASSLAGTPLSDTIYF
TRBV18,TRBJ2-5,CASSPQQRAYQETQYF
TRBV28,TRBJ2-1,CASSPEIFNEQFF
TRBV5-4,TRBJ2-4,CASDREGAKNIQYF
TRBV7-7,TRBJ2-5,CASSLDSQETQYF
TRBV28,TRBJ2-4,CASSPRNSQNIQYF
TRBV9,TRBJ2-3,CASSEIGTATDTQYF